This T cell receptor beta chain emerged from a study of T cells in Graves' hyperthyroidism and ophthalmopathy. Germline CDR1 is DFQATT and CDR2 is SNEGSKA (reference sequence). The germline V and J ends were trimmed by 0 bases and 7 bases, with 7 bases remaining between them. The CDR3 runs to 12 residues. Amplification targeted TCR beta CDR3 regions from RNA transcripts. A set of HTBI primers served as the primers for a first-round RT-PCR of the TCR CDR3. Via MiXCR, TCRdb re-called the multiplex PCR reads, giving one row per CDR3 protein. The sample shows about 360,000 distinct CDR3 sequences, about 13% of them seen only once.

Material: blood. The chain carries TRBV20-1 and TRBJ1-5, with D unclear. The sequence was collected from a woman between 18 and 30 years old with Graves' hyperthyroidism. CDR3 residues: CSARDRGQPQHF. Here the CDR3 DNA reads TGCAGTGCTAGAGATCGAGGGCAGCCCCAGCATTTT.